The T cell receptor beta chain under discussion was sequenced for a study of T cell responses to AZD1222 COVID-19 vaccine. Study summary: Second-dose recipients at about 4 or about 12 weeks were treated as one pooled group.

This clone showed up just once. Its antigen is undetermined. This CDR3 spans 14 amino acids. J was trimmed by 6 bases and V by 4 bases; bases with no gene match: 4. Germline lookup yields CDR1 MDHEN and CDR2 SYDVKM. Measured with immunoSEQ multiplex PCR; TCRdb has only the in-frame clones, and not every one. The sample has about 110,000 clones; about 85% are singletons. Study-wide findings and caveats: After two AZD1222 doses, spike-specific TCR breadth and depth rose versus day 0. Recipients of AZD1222 seropositive at baseline numbered only 5 to 7. Distributed over spike, vaccine-associated CD4 TCRs predominated at 160-218 and 743-854.

The sequence was collected from an adult in good health. The specimen was peripheral blood, collected on day 0 of AZD1222 vaccination. The chain combines TRBV28 with TRBJ2-2, with TRBD2 identical over 8 bases. CDR3: CASSSGGKPGELFF. The CDR3 DNA follows: TGTGCCAGCAGTTCGGGGGGGAAGCCCGGGGAGCTGTTTTTT.